A single sample is the source of the 3 T cell receptor beta chains below, sequenced in a study of T-cell reconstitution after alpha-beta-depleted transplantation in children. The TCRbeta library incorporated unique molecular identifiers. TCRdb used MiXCR to reprocess the PCR reads, holding one entry per CDR3 protein. The profile shows around 700,000 distinct CDR3 sequences, roughly 13% of them singletons. The sequenced sample was PBMCs, obtained before TCRalphabeta/CD19-depleted stem cell transplant. All receptors derive from a girl aged 2 to 9 with congenital amegakaryocytic thrombocytopenia, due to receive a stem cell transplant.

This clonotype was observed a handful of times. CDR3 loop: CASRVTSTGELFF. CDR3 nucleotide sequence: TGTGCCAGCAGGGTTACTTCCACCGGGGAGCTGTTTTTT. The rearrangement joins TRBV2 to TRBJ2-2, with D uncertain. In germline, CDR1 is SNHLY, CDR2 FYNNEI. There are 13 residues in the CDR3. Trimming cost V 6 bases and J 4 bases, with 9 bases left between them.

This clonotype was seen at least ten times. The chain recombines TRBV12-3 or TRBV12-4 with TRBJ2-2; 8 bases line up with TRBD1. V lost 4 bases, J lost 3 bases, and 4 bases stayed unmatched. CDR3 length: 15 amino acids. The CDR3 DNA is TGTGCCAGCAGTTACCAGGGGGCGGACACCGGGGAGCTGTTTTTT. Translating it yields CASSYQGADTGELFF.

This clonotype was seen at least ten times. The genes are TRBV20-1 and TRBJ2-3; either TRBD1 or TRBD2 may fit D (5 bases each). The CDR3 covers 15 residues. Germline assignment: CDR1 DFQATT and CDR2 SNEGSKA (reference sequence). Trimming took off 6 bases at V and 1 base at J, with 17 bases between the two ends. The CDR3 bases are TGCAGTGCCGACCTGGGGACCTTTGGCACAGATACGCAGTATTTT. Amino acid sequence: CSADLGTFGTDTQYF.